The 20 T cell receptor beta chains given below trace back to one sample, sequenced in a study of radiation and T cells in renal cell carcinoma. Libraries were prepared by immunoSEQ multiplex PCR; TCRdb keeps only in-frame clonotypes and omits some of them. The sample records 120,000 or so clones, approximately 80% being singletons. The time point denotes: blood 2 weeks post-SBRT. Regarding treatment: 15 Gy SBRT to primary tumor, nephrectomy 4 weeks later. Sequenced material: blood, taken from a patient whose treatment included radiotherapy and nephrectomy. These receptor sequences come from a woman aged 60-75 years with renal cell carcinoma.

The chain is built from TRBV27 and TRBJ2-1, with no clear D. CDR1 MNHEY and CDR2 SMNVEV come from the germline V gene (reference sequence). The CDR3 totals 11 residues. Trimming removed 9 bases from V and 4 bases from J, with 7 bases in between. DNA for the CDR3: TGTGCCAGTTCCGATTACAATGAGCAGTTCTTC. Translation: CASSDYNEQFF.

A single count supports this clone. The chain has TRBV5-8 and TRBJ1-2; no clear D gene. The CDR3 sequence is 12 residues long. V lost 4 bases and J lost 7, with 11 bases in between. The germline V gene encodes CDR1 SGHTS and CDR2 YDEGEE. This chain's CDR3 is CASSIDGIGYTF. The CDR3 coding sequence is TGTGCCAGCAGCATCGACGGGATTGGCTACACCTTC.

The V call is TRBV11-2, the J call TRBJ2-7; 12 bases match TRBD2. Germline CDR1 SGHAT, CDR2 FQNNGV. This CDR3 is 14 amino acids long. V shed 4 bases, J shed 6 bases, and the junction held 4 bases outside the gene matches. The CDR3 sequence: CASSSPGLAGEQYF. In DNA form, the CDR3 reads TGTGCCAGCAGCTCTCCGGGACTAGCGGGCGAGCAGTACTTC.

The chain links TRBV11-2 to TRBJ1-1; D is ambiguous. The germline V gene has CDR1 SGHAT and CDR2 FQNNGV. The CDR3 is made up of 14 amino acids. Trimming pared 1 base from V and 5 bases from J, leaving 11 bases between. The CDR3 coding sequence is TGTGCCAGCAGCTTAGGTCAGCAGGAGACTGAAGCTTTCTTT. It is translated as CASSLGQQETEAFF.

This clone was observed many times. The sample contains more than one DNA sequence encoding this CDR3. The chain couples TRBV28 to TRBJ2-2; D gene ambiguous. The V and J ends lost 7 bases and 0 bases respectively, with 9 bases between them. Germline values: CDR1 MDHEN, CDR2 SYDVKM. CDR3 length: 14 amino acids. CDR3 protein: CASIGQTNTGELFF. The CDR3 DNA reads as TGTGCCAGCATCGGGCAGACGAACACCGGGGAGCTGTTTTTT.

The chain combines TRBV6-6 with TRBJ1-3, with a tentative D call TRBD1 (5 bases). From germline, CDR1 is MNHNY and CDR2 SVGAGI (reference sequence). Trimming pared 10 bases from V and 0 bases from J, leaving 16 bases between. This CDR3 is 15 amino acids long. The CDR3 loop reads CATRRQLVSGNTIYF. The CDR3 region has the DNA TGTGCCACCAGGCGACAGCTCGTCTCTGGAAACACCATATATTTT.

This clone was counted between two and nine times. The V gene is TRBV4-1, the J gene TRBJ1-6; D remains unclear. This CDR3 spans 15 amino acids. The V end lost 1 base, the J end lost 6 bases, and 10 bases lay between the germline ends. The V gene's germline CDR1 is MGHRA and CDR2 YSYEKL. CDR3 sequence reads: CASSQGLRSNSPLHF. CDR3 DNA sequence: TGCGCCAGCAGCCAAGGGCTGAGGAGTAATTCACCCCTCCACTTT.

The CDR3 reads CASRSGTQEETQYF. Written as DNA, the CDR3 is TGTGCCAGCAGATCCGGGACGCAAGAAGAGACCCAGTACTTC. The rearrangement links TRBV11-1 to TRBJ2-5; possibly TRBD1 or TRBD2 for D (5 bases each). The V gene's germline CDR1 is SGHAT and CDR2 FQDESV (reference sequence). V was shortened by 6 bases and J by 3 bases, with 14 bases between the two germline ends. The CDR3 is 14 residues long.

The rearrangement links TRBV4-3 to TRBJ2-5; TRBD1 matches 11 bases. The CDR3 spans 18 residues. CDR1 and CDR2 from the germline V gene are LGHNA and YSLEER. V dropped 1 base and J dropped 6; count of bases not matched to a gene: 13. This CDR3 is CASSQARDRGSRRKTQYF. The CDR3 coding sequence is TGCGCCAGCAGCCAAGCCAGGGACAGGGGGTCCCGTAGGAAGACCCAGTACTTC.

This chain uses TRBV15 with TRBJ1-2, with D hard to call. Deletions cut 1 base from V and 8 bases from J, with 20 bases between. CDR3 length: 16 residues. Germline V gives CDR1 LNHNV, CDR2 YYDKDF (reference sequence). CDR3 bases: TGTGCCACCAGCAGAGGTTCTATTTATTCGGGCGGAGGCTACACCTTC. Encoded protein: CATSRGSIYSGGGYTF. Complete variable domain (other parts from reference TRBV15 and TRBJ1-2): DAMVIQNPRYQVTQFGKPVTLSCSQTLNHNVMYWYQQKSSQAPKLLFHYYDKDFNNEADTPDNFQSRRPNTSFCFLDIRSPGLGDTAMYLCATSRGSIYSGGGYTFGSGTRLTVV.

The genes are TRBV5-4 and TRBJ2-1; D is unresolved. CDR1 is SGHNT and CDR2 is YYREEE in the germline V gene (reference sequence). V was clipped by 2 bases and J by 6 bases, with 3 bases between them. The CDR3 covers 11 residues. This CDR3 is CASSFRNEQFF. Written as DNA, the CDR3 is TGTGCCAGCAGCTTCCGCAATGAGCAGTTCTTC.

Details on this clone: The sample has other DNA sequences that encode this CDR3 too. This chain connects TRBV18 to TRBJ2-7; the D is unclear. The ends were cut back, 3 bases at V and 2 bases at J, with 5 bases in the middle. Germline V CDR1 and CDR2: KGHSH, LQKENI. This CDR3 is 12 amino acids long. The DNA of the CDR3 is TGTGCCAGCTCACCTACAACCTACGAGCAGTACTTC. It translates to CASSPTTYEQYF.

The chain combines TRBV6-5 with TRBJ1-1; 7 nucleotides agree with TRBD1. Germline loops: CDR1 MNHEY, CDR2 SVGAGI. The J segment lost 4 bases and the V segment lost 7 bases, leaving 6 bases of the junction unmatched. The CDR3 loop spans 13 amino acids. CDR3 amino acids: CASTKQGGTEAFF. The CDR3 DNA is TGTGCCAGCACCAAGCAGGGGGGCACTGAAGCTTTCTTT.

This rearrangement joins TRBV2 to TRBJ1-3; D not certain. Deletions cut 6 bases from V and 0 bases from J, with 12 bases between. Germline CDR1 is SNHLY and CDR2 is FYNNEI. The CDR3 contains 15 residues. CDR3 nucleotides: TGTGCCAGCAGCAACGGACGGAGCTCTGGAAACACCATATATTTT. Its translation: CASSNGRSSGNTIYF.

V usage is TRBV2 and J usage is TRBJ1-6; 7 positions agree with TRBD1. Germline CDR1 reads SNHLY; CDR2 reads FYNNEI. The J segment lost 6 bases and the V segment lost 6 bases, leaving 5 bases of the junction unmatched. The CDR3 extends over 14 amino acids. The CDR3 DNA is TGTGCCAGCAGGGGGGGGACAGTTAATTCACCCCTCCACTTT. This gives the protein CASRGGTVNSPLHF.

The V call is TRBV19, the J call TRBJ1-5; TRBD1 matches at 8 bases. CDR3 length: 15 amino acids. Losses at the gene ends were 1 base for V and 7 bases for J; bases not matched to a gene: 6. Germline CDR1 reads LNHDA; CDR2 reads SQIVND (reference sequence). The CDR3 spells CASSIVPGGQQPQHF. The CDR3 region has the DNA TGTGCCAGTAGTATAGTCCCAGGGGGCCAACAGCCCCAGCATTTT.

The V call is TRBV9, the J call TRBJ2-2, with no clear D. Germline V gives CDR1 SGDLS, CDR2 YYNGEE. Trimming removed 3 bases at V and 2 bases at J, with 14 bases between. This CDR3 has 16 amino acids. The CDR3 DNA sequence: TGTGCCAGCAGCGCCGAAGCTCTCCTTAACACCGGGGAGCTGTTTTTT. It yields the protein CASSAEALLNTGELFF.

The chain joins TRBV6-1 to TRBJ2-7, with D possibly called TRBD1 or TRBD2 (5 bases each). Trimming cost V 2 bases and J 5 bases, with 16 bases left between them. CDR3 length equals 15 residues. Germline V lookup: CDR1 MNHNS, CDR2 SASEGT. The CDR3 sequence: CASSEQLVRGHEQYF. CDR3 coding DNA: TGTGCCAGCAGTGAACAACTAGTTAGGGGCCACGAGCAGTACTTC.

This clone was detected once. The genes are TRBV5-1 and TRBJ1-2, with 7 bases that match TRBD1. V was clipped by 4 bases and J by 4 bases; unmatched bases: 7. The CDR3 runs 14 residues. Germline V gives CDR1 SGHRS, CDR2 YFSETQ. The CDR3 nucleotides read TGCGCCAGCAGCCACTTATGGGACAGCTATGGCTACACCTTC. Encoded protein: CASSHLWDSYGYTF.

V usage is TRBV4-1 and J usage is TRBJ2-2; D possibly uses TRBD1 or TRBD2 (5 bases each). The CDR3 extends over 16 amino acids. V dropped 8 bases and J dropped 6 bases, with 22 bases sitting between them. Germline lookup yields CDR1 MGHRA and CDR2 YSYEKL. CDR3: CASGDFGSRGPGELFF. CDR3 in DNA: TGCGCCAGCGGTGACTTCGGATCGAGGGGACCCGGGGAGCTGTTTTTT.